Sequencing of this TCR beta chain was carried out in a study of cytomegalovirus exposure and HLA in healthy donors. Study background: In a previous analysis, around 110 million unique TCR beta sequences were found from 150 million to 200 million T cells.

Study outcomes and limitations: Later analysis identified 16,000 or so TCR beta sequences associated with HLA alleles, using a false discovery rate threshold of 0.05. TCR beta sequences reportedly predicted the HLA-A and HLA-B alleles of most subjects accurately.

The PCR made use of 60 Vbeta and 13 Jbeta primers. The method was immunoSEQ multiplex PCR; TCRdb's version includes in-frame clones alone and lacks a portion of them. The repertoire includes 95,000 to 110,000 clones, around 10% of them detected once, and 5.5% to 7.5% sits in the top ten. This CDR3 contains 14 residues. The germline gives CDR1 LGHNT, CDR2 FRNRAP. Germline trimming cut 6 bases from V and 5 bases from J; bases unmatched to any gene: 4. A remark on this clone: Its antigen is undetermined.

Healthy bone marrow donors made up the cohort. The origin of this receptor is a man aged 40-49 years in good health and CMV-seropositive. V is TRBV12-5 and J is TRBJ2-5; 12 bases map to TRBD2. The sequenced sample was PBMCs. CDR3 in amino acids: CASGGTSGYETQYF. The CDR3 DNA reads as TGTGCTAGTGGGGGGACTAGCGGGTATGAGACCCAGTACTTC.